A selection of T cell receptor beta chains follows, all from one sample in a study of cytomegalovirus exposure and HLA in healthy donors. TCRdb's copy holds only in-frame clones and misses some; the assay was immunoSEQ multiplex PCR. The table has a few hundred thousand clones, 80% to 95% seen once. Source material: PBMCs. Receptors originate from a woman in her twenties or thirties in good health and CMV-seronegative. The CDR3 runs from the conserved cysteine through the conserved F or W. The D gene is left open where the match is weak. Not all rows give a size; the values are once, few, many and, for expanded clones, a class.

clone size,V gene,J gene,D gene,CDR3 protein,CDR3 DNA
.,TRBV10-1,TRBJ2-2,.,CAIHDSSNTGELFF,TGCGCCATCCACGACAGTTCGAACACCGGGGAGCTGTTTTTT
.,TRBV11-2,TRBJ2-2,.,CASSFRQNRGELFF,TGTGCCAGCAGCTTCCGTCAAAATAGAGGGGAGCTGTTTTTT
many,TRBV5-6,TRBJ2-1,.,CASSFWTVLLEQFF,TGTGCCAGCAGCTTTTGGACAGTCCTACTCGAGCAGTTCTTC
.,TRBV30,TRBJ2-7,.,CAWRVSYEQYF,TGTGCCTGGAGGGTATCCTACGAGCAGTACTTC
.,TRBV7-7,TRBJ2-1,.,CASSRSSYNEQFF,TGTGCCAGCAGCCGGAGCTCCTACAATGAGCAGTTCTTC
.,TRBV5-1,TRBJ2-7,TRBD1,CASSLGGQGMGEQYF,TGCGCCAGCAGCTTGGGTGGACAGGGGATGGGAGAGCAGTACTTC
.,TRBV5-4,TRBJ2-5,.,CASSEDYITETQYF,TGTGCCAGCAGCGAGGACTATATTACTGAGACCCAGTACTTC
once,TRBV10-3,TRBJ2-7,TRBD2,CAISDPAGRVGSYEQYF,TGTGCCATCAGTGATCCGGCCGGGAGGGTAGGGTCCTACGAGCAGTACTTC
.,TRBV29-1,TRBJ2-3,TRBD2,CSVGGTSGPDTQYF,TGCAGCGTTGGGGGGACTAGCGGCCCCGATACGCAGTATTTT
.,TRBV25-1,TRBJ2-7,.,CASTDRTYEQYF,TGTGCCAGCACTGACAGGACCTACGAGCAGTACTTC
.,TRBV23-1,TRBJ2-1,.,CASPPPTYNEQFF,TGCGCCAGCCCCCCGCCGACTTACAATGAGCAGTTCTTC
.,TRBV6-5,TRBJ2-7,.,CASSYYGGTSYEQYF,TGTGCCAGCAGCTATTACGGGGGCACCTCCTACGAGCAGTACTTC
.,TRBV28,TRBJ1-5,.,CASSPGFPQPQHF,TGTGCCAGCAGTCCTGGTTTCCCTCAGCCCCAGCATTTT
.,TRBV5-1,TRBJ2-7,.,CASSLGPDRVSYEQYF,TGCGCCAGCAGCTTGGGGCCGGACCGGGTATCCTACGAGCAGTACTTC
.,TRBV2,TRBJ2-7,TRBD2,CASRYTGLAGRPQYF,TGTGCCAGCAGATATACGGGACTAGCGGGACGTCCGCAGTACTTC
.,TRBV9,TRBJ2-6,TRBD2,CASSKTPSAREGTGANVLTF,TGTGCCAGCAGCAAAACACCGTCGGCTCGGGAGGGCACCGGGGCCAACGTCCTGACTTTC
.,TRBV19,TRBJ2-2,.,CASSIRTANTGELFF,TGTGCCAGTAGTATCAGGACAGCGAACACCGGGGAGCTGTTTTTT
.,TRBV29-1,TRBJ2-7,TRBD1,CSVQIQGSYEQYF,TGCAGCGTTCAAATACAGGGGAGCTACGAGCAGTACTTC
.,TRBV30,TRBJ2-3,TRBD2,CAWSRGGRTDTQYF,TGTGCCTGGAGTAGGGGCGGGAGAACAGATACGCAGTATTTT
.,TRBV19,TRBJ1-1,.,CASSPWDGNTEAFF,TGTGCCAGTAGTCCCTGGGACGGGAACACTGAAGCTTTCTTT
.,TRBV25-1,TRBJ2-7,TRBD2,CASSDSGTSGFYEQYF,TGTGCCAGCAGTGATTCCGGGACTAGCGGATTTTACGAGCAGTACTTC
.,TRBV2,TRBJ1-4,TRBD1,CASRGRQGNEKLFF,TGTGCCAGCAGAGGACGACAGGGGAATGAAAAACTGTTTTTT
once,TRBV11-3,TRBJ2-1,.,CASSLDTREGYNEQFF,TGTGCCAGCAGCTTAGACACGCGGGAAGGATACAATGAGCAGTTCTTC
.,TRBV7-8,TRBJ2-7,TRBD2,CASSSRGRAGVIYEQYF,TGTGCCAGCAGCTCAAGAGGGAGGGCGGGAGTTATATACGAGCAGTACTTC
.,TRBV18,TRBJ1-1,.,CASSPPGTTNTEAFF,TGTGCCAGCTCACCACCGGGCACTACGAACACTGAAGCTTTCTTT
.,TRBV15,TRBJ2-7,.,CATSRGEGGNEQYF,TGTGCCACCAGCAGAGGGGAGGGGGGCAACGAGCAGTACTTC
.,TRBV12-5,TRBJ1-2,.,CASGQDSRYGYTF,TGTGCTAGTGGTCAGGATTCCCGTTATGGCTACACCTTC
.,TRBV9,TRBJ1-5,.,CASSVAADSNQPQHF,TGTGCCAGCAGCGTAGCGGCGGATAGCAATCAGCCCCAGCATTTT
once,TRBV6-1,TRBJ2-1,.,CASSEAVRGRVLFF,TGTGCCAGCAGTGAAGCGGTTCGGGGCAGGGTGCTGTTCTTC
.,TRBV27,TRBJ1-1,.,CASSFRAGLTEAFF,TGTGCCAGCAGTTTTCGGGCAGGGTTGACTGAAGCTTTCTTT
.,TRBV28,TRBJ1-4,.,CASSLFGATNEKLFF,TGTGCCAGCAGTTTATTCGGGGCAACTAATGAAAAACTGTTTTTT
once,TRBV18,TRBJ2-3,TRBD2,CASSPLWTSRGTDTQYF,TGTGCCAGCTCACCACTGTGGACTAGCAGGGGCACAGATACGCAGTATTTT
.,TRBV10-3,TRBJ2-3,TRBD2,CATQQREALDTQYF,TGTGCCACCCAACAGCGGGAGGCCCTAGATACGCAGTATTTT
.,TRBV6-6,TRBJ2-1,.,CASTPPGGYNEQFF,TGTGCCAGCACCCCTCCAGGAGGCTACAATGAGCAGTTCTTC
.,TRBV28,TRBJ1-2,TRBD1,CASSQYAGQGYTF,TGTGCCAGCAGTCAATACGCGGGACAGGGCTACACCTTC
.,TRBV5-8,TRBJ1-5,.,CASSVQGGSNQPQHF,TGTGCCAGCAGCGTACAGGGAGGTAGCAATCAGCCCCAGCATTTT
.,TRBV5-8,TRBJ1-5,.,CASSWVEPQHF,TGTGCCAGCAGCTGGGTGGAGCCCCAGCATTTT
.,TRBV5-6,TRBJ2-6,.,CASTPVTGQSGANVLTF,TGTGCCAGCACCCCAGTTACAGGGCAGAGTGGGGCCAACGTCCTGACTTTC
few,TRBV11-3,TRBJ2-1,.,CASSLDPSSYNEQFF,TGTGCCAGCAGCTTAGACCCAAGCTCCTACAATGAGCAGTTCTTC
.,TRBV30,TRBJ2-7,.,CAWSVRGRRVEYEQYF,TGTGCCTGGAGTGTACGGGGTCGGAGGGTCGAATACGAGCAGTACTTC
.,TRBV28,TRBJ2-1,TRBD1,CASSYRGIDEQFF,TGTGCCAGCAGTTACAGGGGCATCGATGAGCAGTTCTTC
few,TRBV7-2,TRBJ2-5,TRBD2,CASGTSQETQYF,TGTGCCAGCGGGACTAGTCAAGAGACCCAGTACTTC
.,TRBV7-6,TRBJ1-1,.,CASSLGRGANTEAFF,TGTGCCAGCAGTCTCGGACGGGGAGCTAACACTGAAGCTTTCTTT
.,TRBV18,TRBJ2-7,.,CASSATGTATYEQYF,TGTGCCAGCTCAGCTACCGGGACGGCAACCTACGAGCAGTACTTC
.,TRBV10-3,TRBJ2-1,TRBD2,CAISEPQTSGSDEQFF,TGTGCCATCAGTGAGCCCCAAACTAGCGGGAGCGATGAGCAGTTCTTC
.,TRBV28,TRBJ2-7,.,CASRAVSYEQYF,TGTGCCAGCAGGGCAGTCTCCTACGAGCAGTACTTC
.,TRBV2,TRBJ2-2,.,CASSDRGAGELFF,TGTGCCAGCAGTGACAGGGGGGCCGGGGAGCTGTTTTTT
.,TRBV7-3,TRBJ2-6,TRBD1,CASSPGQGVSGANVLTF,TGTGCCAGCAGCCCGGGACAGGGAGTATCTGGGGCCAACGTCCTGACTTTC
.,TRBV5-1,TRBJ2-1,.,CASSPGGGFSYNEQFF,TGCGCCAGCAGCCCGGGCGGCGGATTCTCCTACAATGAGCAGTTCTTC
.,TRBV5-4,TRBJ1-2,.,CASSLLANLAYGYTF,TGTGCCAGCAGCTTGCTAGCGAACCTCGCCTATGGCTACACCTTC
once,TRBV28,TRBJ2-2,TRBD2,CASKKPYSGSTGELFF,TGTGCCAGCAAGAAACCCTATAGCGGGAGCACCGGGGAGCTGTTTTTT
.,TRBV4-3,TRBJ2-1,TRBD2,CASSQDTREGFNEQFF,TGCGCCAGCAGCCAAGATACACGGGAGGGCTTCAATGAGCAGTTCTTC
.,TRBV13,TRBJ2-2,TRBD1,CASSLRDSTGELFF,TGTGCCAGCAGCCTCCGGGACAGCACCGGGGAGCTGTTTTTT
once,TRBV13,TRBJ2-1,.,CASSLGLNEQFF,TGTGCCAGCAGCTTAGGACTCAATGAGCAGTTCTTC